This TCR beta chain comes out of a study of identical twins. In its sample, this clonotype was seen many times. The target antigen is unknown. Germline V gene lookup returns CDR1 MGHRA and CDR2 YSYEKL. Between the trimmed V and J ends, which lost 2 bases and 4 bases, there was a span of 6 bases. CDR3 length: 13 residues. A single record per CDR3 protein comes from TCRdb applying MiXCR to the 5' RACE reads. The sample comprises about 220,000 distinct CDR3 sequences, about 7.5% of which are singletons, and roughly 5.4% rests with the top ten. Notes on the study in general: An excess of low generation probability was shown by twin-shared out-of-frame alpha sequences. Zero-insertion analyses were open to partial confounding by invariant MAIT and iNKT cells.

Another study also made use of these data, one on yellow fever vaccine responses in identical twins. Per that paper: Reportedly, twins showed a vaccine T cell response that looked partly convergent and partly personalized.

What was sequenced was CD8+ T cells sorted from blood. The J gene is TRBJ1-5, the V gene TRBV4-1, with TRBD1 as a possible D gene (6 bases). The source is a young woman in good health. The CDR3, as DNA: TGCGCCAGCAGCCAACAGGGGAATCAGCCCCAGCATTTT. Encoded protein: CASSQQGNQPQHF.